This T cell receptor beta chain was observed in a study of vaccination and CD4 T cells after COVID-19. Study background: The peptides that stimulated the cells were overlapping spike peptides from SARS-CoV-2, HCoV-NL63, HCoV-OC43 and HCoV-229E.

This clonotype was seen only a few times. Its matching antigen is unknown. Germline-derived CDR1 and CDR2 are DFQATT and SNEGSKA (reference sequence). CDR3 length: 13 residues. The ends lost 2 bases at V and 3 bases at J; junction bases unmatched: 3. Described treatment: 10-day PBMC culture with coronavirus spike peptide pools or control peptides (ViraFEST assay). With the Oncomine TCR Beta short-read assay, DNA from cultured CD4+ T cells was sequenced. Scientists extracted genomic DNA from CD4+ T cells grown in culture. A single record per CDR3 protein comes from TCRdb applying MiXCR to the PCR reads. The table includes about 18,000 distinct CDR3 sequences, 45% to 55% detected once.

The receptor comes from a human donor who had recovered from COVID-19. The V gene is TRBV20-1, the J gene TRBJ1-1; 7 nucleotides align to TRBD1. Material for sequencing was CD4+ T cells from blood, cultured in vitro. The CDR3 loop reads CSARSDRDTEAFF. The CDR3 coding sequence is TGCAGTGCTAGATCCGACAGGGACACTGAAGCTTTCTTT.